The 24 T cell receptor beta chains below were found in one sample sequenced in a study of shared clonotypes between healthy human individuals. Sequencing was performed with immunoSEQ multiplex PCR; in TCRdb, only in-frame clones are kept and a portion is missing. The sample lists 2.3 million or so clones; 85% to 95% were seen once. Sequencing input: naive CD4+ T cells from PBMCs. This sample's subset: CD45RA+ positively selected. The source of these receptors is a man aged 18 to 29 in good health. Some clones in this sample may be carry-over from other donors' samples.

The rearrangement links TRBV19 to TRBJ2-7; D unresolved. Trimming cost V 3 bases and J 2 bases, with 2 bases left between them. The CDR3 length is 11 residues. Germline V gene lookup returns CDR1 LNHDA and CDR2 SQIVND (reference sequence). The CDR3 loop is CASSIPYEQYF. The CDR3 coding sequence is TGTGCCAGTAGTATCCCCTACGAGCAGTACTTC.

The V and J genes are TRBV18 and TRBJ2-7; 7 nucleotides match TRBD1. The CDR3 has 14 residues. Germline V CDR1 and CDR2: KGHSH, LQKENI. The V and J ends lost 8 bases and 0 bases, in that order; junction bases with no gene match: 7. The CDR3 DNA sequence: TGTGCCAGCCGAACAGGGGCAGCCTCCTACGAGCAGTACTTC. The encoded protein is CASRTGAASYEQYF.

The rearrangement joins TRBV18 to TRBJ2-7; D could derive from TRBD1 or TRBD2 (5 bases each). Trimming shortened V by 0 bases and J by 9 bases, and 12 bases separated the two germline ends. Germline CDR1 KGHSH, CDR2 LQKENI. CDR3 length: 13 residues. CDR3 region: CASSPPGRERQYF. For the CDR3, the DNA is TGTGCCAGCTCACCACCGGGCAGGGAGCGGCAGTACTTC.

The chain combines TRBV27 with TRBJ2-6; D gene ambiguous. The CDR3 is 21 residues long. V was cut by 3 bases and J by 3 bases, with 27 bases left in between. Germline CDR1 and CDR2: MNHEY and SMNVEV (reference sequence). The CDR3 DNA is TGTGCCAGCAGTTTTAATTCGGTTACTGGCAAAAATGTGGGTGGGGCCAACGTCCTGACTTTC. It yields the protein CASSFNSVTGKNVGGANVLTF.

The J gene is TRBJ1-4, the V gene TRBV25-1; D unresolved. Germline CDR1 MGHDK, CDR2 SYGVNS. CDR3 length equals 13 residues. Deletions cut 5 bases from V and 8 bases from J, with 12 bases between. In DNA, the CDR3 is TGTGCCAGCAGTCGAAGCTTCGAGGAAAAACTGTTTTTT. The encoded protein is CASSRSFEEKLFF. The full variable domain, completed using reference TRBV25-1 and TRBJ1-4, is EADIYQTPRYLVIGTGKKITLECSQTMGHDKMYWYQQDPGMELHLIHYSYGVNSTEKGDLSSESTVSRIRTEHFPLTLESARPSHTSQYLCASSRSFEEKLFFGSGTQLSVL.

This clone was detected only once. Likely a read error: the CDR3 ends without its conserved phenylalanine or tryptophan. The DNA is omitted, as the CDR3 cannot be located on it reliably, and the CDR3 follows TCRdb's listing. CDR3 in amino acids: CASSFQRTSGPEFL. The chain combines TRBV28 with TRBJ1-2. The CDR3 is 14 amino acids in total, end residues counted. Germline values: CDR1 MDHEN, CDR2 SYDVKM.

This chain uses TRBV27 with TRBJ2-7; possibly TRBD1 for D (5 bases). The CDR3 runs 15 residues. Trimming removed 5 bases from V and 2 bases from J, with 16 bases in between. Germline V gene lookup returns CDR1 MNHEY and CDR2 SMNVEV (reference sequence). This CDR3 reads CASSPTDNFAYEQYF. The CDR3 DNA sequence: TGTGCCAGCAGTCCGACAGATAATTTCGCCTACGAGCAGTACTTC.

The chain is built from TRBV7-9 and TRBJ1-1, with 8 bases lining up with TRBD1. J gave up 5 bases and V 3 bases, and 11 bases lay outside the gene matches. This CDR3 region has 16 residues. Per the germline V gene, CDR1 is SEHNR and CDR2 is FQNEAQ (reference sequence). The CDR3: CASSLGQGAPRTEAFF. The CDR3 region has the DNA TGTGCCAGCAGCTTGGGGCAGGGGGCGCCGAGGACTGAAGCTTTCTTT.

The chain uses TRBV7-2 and TRBJ2-3, with 8 bases aligning to TRBD1. With V trimmed by 5 bases and J by 9 bases, 10 bases remained unmatched. The V gene's germline CDR1 is SGHTA and CDR2 FQGNSA. The CDR3 is 14 amino acids. CDR3 sequence (DNA): TGTGCCAGCAGCACCCGGGACAGGCTCGGCACGCAGTATTTT. Translating it yields CASSTRDRLGTQYF. Full variable domain (rest looked up from reference TRBV7-2 and TRBJ2-3): GAGVSQSPSNKVTEKGKDVELRCDPISGHTALYWYRQSLGQGLEFLIYFQGNSAPDKSGLPSDRFSAERTGGSVSTLTIQRTQQEDSAVYLCASSTRDRLGTQYFGPGTRLTVL.

This chain uses TRBV19 with TRBJ2-7; 11 bases are shared with TRBD2. Per germline, CDR1 LNHDA and CDR2 SQIVND (reference sequence). V was clipped by 2 bases and J by 3 bases; unmatched bases: 3. This CDR3 contains 15 residues. For the CDR3, the DNA is TGTGCCAGTAGTATATCCGGGACTAGCGGCTACGAGCAGTACTTC. Encoded protein: CASSISGTSGYEQYF. The complete variable domain, with remaining parts taken from reference TRBV19 and TRBJ2-7, reads DGGITQSPKYLFRKEGQNVTLSCEQNLNHDAMYWYRQDPGQGLRLIYYSQIVNDFQKGDIAEGYSVSREKKESFPLTVTSAQKNPTAFYLCASSISGTSGYEQYFGPGTRLTVT.

The chain combines TRBV14 with TRBJ2-1, with a possible D match to TRBD2 (6 bases). The CDR3 is made up of 16 amino acids. V lost 3 bases and J 3 bases, leaving 15 bases between the germline ends. Germline V lookup: CDR1 SGHDN, CDR2 FVKESK. In nucleotides, the CDR3 is TGTGCCAGCAGCCAGGGTCGGCTAGCGAACTACAATGAGCAGTTCTTC. It encodes CASSQGRLANYNEQFF.

This clone has just one count. This chain links TRBV2 with TRBJ2-5; D remains ambiguous. The length of the CDR3 is 11 residues. In germline, CDR1 is SNHLY, CDR2 FYNNEI. Trimming stripped 4 bases from V and 6 bases from J, with 6 bases between. CDR3 nucleotides: TGTGCCAGCAGTGCCCAGCAGACCCAGTACTTC. It translates to CASSAQQTQYF.

This clone showed up just a few times. The chain carries TRBV25-1 and TRBJ1-2, with TRBD1 matching over 7 bases. The germline CDR1 and CDR2 sequences are MGHDK and SYGVNS. This CDR3 contains 14 residues. J was trimmed by 5 bases and V by 7 bases; bases with no gene match: 10. In nucleotides, the CDR3 is TGTGCCAGCACCACGACAGGGTCTGGGTATGGCTACACCTTC. Its protein product is CASTTTGSGYGYTF.

The CDR3 reads CAISEWAGVYTDTQYF. The CDR3 DNA reads TGTGCCATCAGTGAGTGGGCGGGAGTGTATACAGATACGCAGTATTTT. The chain joins TRBV10-3 to TRBJ2-3; TRBD2 matches 7 bases. Germline lookup yields CDR1 ENHRY and CDR2 SYGVKD. CDR3 length equals 16 residues. The J segment lost 3 bases and the V segment lost 1 base, leaving 7 bases of the junction unmatched.

The genes are TRBV4-1 and TRBJ2-3; 12 bases are shared with TRBD1. V shed 4 bases, J shed 5 bases, and the junction held 7 bases outside the gene matches. CDR1 MGHRA and CDR2 YSYEKL come from the germline V gene. The CDR3 is made up of 16 amino acids. The DNA for the CDR3 is TGCGCCAGCAGCCCACGGGGGACAGGGGGCAGAGATACGCAGTATTTT. Translating it yields CASSPRGTGGRDTQYF.

The genes are TRBV6-5 and TRBJ2-7; 7 positions match TRBD1. Germline CDR1 and CDR2: MNHEY and SVGAGI. V gave up 6 bases and J gave up 4 bases; unmatched junction bases: 6. This CDR3 is built from 13 residues. Here the CDR3 DNA reads TGTGCCAGCAGAGCCGGGACAGCTTACGAGCAGTACTTC. As protein: CASRAGTAYEQYF.

The chain has TRBV27 and TRBJ2-7; D remains unclear. V lost 3 bases, J lost 0 bases, and 15 bases lay in between. Germline loops: CDR1 MNHEY, CDR2 SMNVEV (reference sequence). This CDR3 comprises 16 residues. This CDR3 is CASSFGGPFFSYEQYF. DNA for the CDR3: TGTGCCAGCAGTTTCGGCGGTCCGTTTTTCTCCTACGAGCAGTACTTC.

This sequence joins TRBV4-1 and TRBJ1-4; TRBD1 agrees at 8 bases. Germline V gene data show CDR1 as MGHRA and CDR2 as YSYEKL. The CDR3 has 17 amino acids. Trimming at V came to 3 bases and at J to 7 bases, leaving 13 bases not matched to a gene. CDR3 amino acids: CASSQAGADRGPEKLFF. CDR3 in DNA: TGCGCCAGCAGCCAGGCGGGGGCCGACAGGGGACCTGAAAAACTGTTTTTT.

The gene calls are TRBV27 and TRBJ1-5; 8 bases map to TRBD1. The germline CDR1 and CDR2 sequences are MNHEY and SMNVEV (reference sequence). The trim removed 5 bases at V and 4 bases at J, leaving 7 bases unmatched. This CDR3 has 15 residues. The CDR3 sequence is CASSRDRSKNQPQHF. The CDR3 DNA reads TGTGCCAGCAGTCGGGACAGGAGTAAGAATCAGCCCCAGCATTTT.

The CDR3 nucleotides read TGTGCCAGCAGTTCCGCCCTTGGGACAGCGGTGGGGCACGAGCAGTACTTC. Protein product: CASSSALGTAVGHEQYF. The chain couples TRBV27 to TRBJ2-7, with 7 bases fitting TRBD1. V was pared by 4 bases and J by 5 bases, with 17 bases of the junction left unmatched. The germline V gene has CDR1 MNHEY and CDR2 SMNVEV (reference sequence). The CDR3 has 17 residues.

J is TRBJ2-3 and V is TRBV28, with 7 nucleotides matching TRBD1. V dropped 2 bases and J dropped 11; count of bases not matched to a gene: 13. The length of the CDR3 is 15 residues. Germline loops: CDR1 MDHEN, CDR2 SYDVKM. CDR3: CASSLRFRTGYKQYF. The CDR3 DNA sequence: TGTGCCAGCAGTTTACGCTTCAGGACAGGCTATAAGCAGTATTTT.

This clone was seen just once. V is TRBV10-3 and J is TRBJ1-5; the D is unclear. The CDR3 is 13 amino acids. V lost 3 bases to trimming and J lost 7 bases, with 10 bases between them. Germline V gene lookup returns CDR1 ENHRY and CDR2 SYGVKD. CDR3 amino acids: CAISDSKKQPQHF. The CDR3 nucleotides read TGTGCCATCAGTGATTCGAAAAAACAGCCCCAGCATTTT.

The J gene is TRBJ1-1, the V gene TRBV28; unclear D gene. The CDR3 runs to 14 residues. V dropped 7 bases and J dropped 2 bases, with 14 bases sitting between them. From germline, CDR1 is MDHEN and CDR2 SYDVKM. CDR3 sequence reads: CASIKQSLNTEAFF. Written as DNA, the CDR3 is TGTGCCAGCATTAAACAGAGCCTAAACACTGAAGCTTTCTTT.

This rearrangement joins TRBV7-8 to TRBJ2-4, with D unclear. The CDR3 is made up of 15 amino acids. Trimming took off 5 bases at V and 0 bases at J, with 11 bases between the two ends. Germline CDR1 is SGHVS and CDR2 is FQNEAQ. CDR3 loop: CASSRDRIAKNIQYF. The DNA of the CDR3 is TGTGCCAGCAGCCGAGATAGGATAGCCAAAAACATTCAGTACTTC. Combining the CDR3 with reference TRBV7-8 and TRBJ2-4 gives the whole variable domain GAGVSQSPRYKVAKRGQDVALRCDPISGHVSLFWYQQALGQGPEFLTYFQNEAQLDKSGLPSDRFFAERPEGSVSTLKIQRTQQEDSAVYLCASSRDRIAKNIQYFGAGTRLSVL.